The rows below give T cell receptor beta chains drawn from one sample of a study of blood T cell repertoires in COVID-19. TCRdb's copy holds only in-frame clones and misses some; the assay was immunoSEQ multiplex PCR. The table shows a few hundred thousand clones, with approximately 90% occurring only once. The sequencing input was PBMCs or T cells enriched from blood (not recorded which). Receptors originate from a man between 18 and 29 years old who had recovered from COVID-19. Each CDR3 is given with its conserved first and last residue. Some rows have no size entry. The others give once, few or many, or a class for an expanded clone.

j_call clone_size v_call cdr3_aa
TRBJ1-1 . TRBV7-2 CASSLFTGRRGPNEAFF
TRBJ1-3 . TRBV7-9 CASSPGARGTGNTIYF
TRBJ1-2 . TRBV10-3 CAIRDRGPSGYTF
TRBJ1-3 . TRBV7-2 CASSSHRGNTIYF
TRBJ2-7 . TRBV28 CASSLLLYDRTTNYEQYF
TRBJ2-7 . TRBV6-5 CASRTSGIYEQYF
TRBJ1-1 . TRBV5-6 CASSLATGGMNTEAFF
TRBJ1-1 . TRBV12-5 CASGLETGTEAFF
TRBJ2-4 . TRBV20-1 CSAKQGNIQYF
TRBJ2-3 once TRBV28 CASVGASDHTQYF
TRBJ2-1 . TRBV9 CASSEGQGGSYNEQFF
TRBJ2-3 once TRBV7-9 CASSSRPTDTQYF
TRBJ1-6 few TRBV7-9 CASSSREARSPLHF
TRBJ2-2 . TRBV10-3 CAISDPDRGYTGELFF
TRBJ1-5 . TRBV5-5 CASSPIPQGASIEPQHF
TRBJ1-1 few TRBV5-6 CASEFQGYYTEAFF
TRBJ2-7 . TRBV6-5 CASLQSAGASYEQYF
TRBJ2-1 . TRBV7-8 CASSLGGFNEQFF
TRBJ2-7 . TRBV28 CASSLRTRATYEQYF
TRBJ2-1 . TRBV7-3 CASSLTLIGYEQFF
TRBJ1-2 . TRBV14 CASSQTGVGYTF
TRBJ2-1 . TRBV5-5 CASSFPGTSNEQFF
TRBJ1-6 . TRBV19 CASQTRENSPLHF
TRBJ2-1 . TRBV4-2 CASSPGTSGTWGFYNEQFF
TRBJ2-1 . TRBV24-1 CAPRGTGQFNEQFF
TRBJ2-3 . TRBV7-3 CASSSTLAAGTQYF
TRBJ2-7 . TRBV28 CASSWGRGSYEQYF
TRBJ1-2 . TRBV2 CASTLDRRNYGYTF
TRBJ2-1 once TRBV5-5 CASTPDNEQFF
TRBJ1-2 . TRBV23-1 CASSPRLLGHGVGYGYTF
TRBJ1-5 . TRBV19 CASSTVQGNQPQHF
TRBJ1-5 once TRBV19 CASSIRPGSNQPQHF
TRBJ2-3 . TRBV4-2 CASSSIALAGGRTDTQYF
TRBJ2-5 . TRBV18 CASSPPDRGVETQYF
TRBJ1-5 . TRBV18 CASSRTSTGAAGNQPQHF
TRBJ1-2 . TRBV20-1 CSAAGGYTF
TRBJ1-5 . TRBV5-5 CASSPGLQPQHF